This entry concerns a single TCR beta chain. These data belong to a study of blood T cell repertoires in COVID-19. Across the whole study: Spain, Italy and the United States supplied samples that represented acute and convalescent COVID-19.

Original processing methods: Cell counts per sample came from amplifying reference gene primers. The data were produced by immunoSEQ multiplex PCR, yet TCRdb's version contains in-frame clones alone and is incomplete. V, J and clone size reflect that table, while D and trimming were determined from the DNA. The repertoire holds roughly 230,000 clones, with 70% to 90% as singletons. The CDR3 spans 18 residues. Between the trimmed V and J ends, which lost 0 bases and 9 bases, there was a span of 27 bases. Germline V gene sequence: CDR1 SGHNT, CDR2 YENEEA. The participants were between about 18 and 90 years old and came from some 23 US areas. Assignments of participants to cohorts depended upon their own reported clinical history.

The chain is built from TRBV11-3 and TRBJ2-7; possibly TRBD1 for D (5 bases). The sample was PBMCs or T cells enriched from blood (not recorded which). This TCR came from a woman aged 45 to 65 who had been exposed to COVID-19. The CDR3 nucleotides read TGTGCCAGCAGCTTAGATCCAAGTAAGGTAGGGGATATACGAGGGCAGTACTTC. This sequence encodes CASSLDPSKVGDIRGQYF.